These T cell receptor beta chains were read from a single sample in a study of vaccination and CD4 T cells after COVID-19. These receptors' antigens are unknown. One entry per CDR3 protein results from TCRdb running MiXCR on the PCR reads. Of 25,000 to 30,000 distinct CDR3 sequences in the sample, approximately 50% were seen once. This sample comprised CD4+ T cells from blood, cultured in vitro, obtained before SARS-CoV-2 vaccination. These receptors came from a human donor who received a COVID-19 vaccine. CDR3s include the opening cysteine and the closing phenylalanine or tryptophan. The D gene is left open where the match is weak. Rows may omit the clone size; those that give it use once, few, many or a size class.

>TRBD1|TRBV10-2|14|few|TRBJ1-2
CASSRGQGVYGYTF
TGCGCCAGCAGTAGAGGACAGGGAGTATATGGCTACACCTTC
>NA|TRBV2|15|few|TRBJ2-3
CASSSAGLSTDTQYF
TGTGCCAGCAGTTCTGCGGGACTTAGCACAGATACGCAGTATTTT
>NA|TRBV21-1|18|NA|TRBJ2-7
CASSKGRTSGAATYEQYF
TGTGCCAGCAGCAAAGGTAGGACTAGCGGGGCGGCTACCTACGAGCAGTACTTC
>TRBD1|TRBV20-1|13|few|TRBJ2-5
CSAREGGRETQYF
TGCAGTGCTAGAGAAGGGGGCAGGGAGACCCAGTACTTC
>NA|TRBV25-1|13|NA|TRBJ1-2
CASSQAPNYGYTF
TGTGCCAGCAGCCAAGCACCTAACTATGGCTACACCTTC
>TRBD1|TRBV29-1|14|NA|TRBJ1-4
CSVDGTGINEKLFF
TGCAGCGTTGACGGGACAGGAATTAATGAAAAACTGTTTTTT
>TRBD1|TRBV23-1|14|NA|TRBJ1-2
CASSRRTGPSRYTF
TGCGCCAGCAGTCGTCGGACAGGGCCCTCACGCTACACCTTC
>TRBD1|TRBV24-1|15|NA|TRBJ1-5
CATSDSDRDHQPQHF
TGTGCCACCAGTGACAGCGACAGGGACCATCAGCCCCAGCATTTT
>NA|TRBV24-1|16|few|TRBJ1-1
CATSEPETYVNTEAFF
TGTGCCACCAGTGAACCCGAGACGTACGTGAACACTGAAGCTTTCTTT
>NA|TRBV27|18|few|TRBJ1-5
CASSRFPPRVSGNQPQHF
TGTGCCAGCAGTAGATTCCCCCCCCGGGTATCTGGGAATCAGCCCCAGCATTTT
>TRBD2|TRBV19|15|NA|TRBJ2-2
CASSPRLARTGELFF
TGTGCCAGTAGTCCGAGACTAGCGAGGACCGGGGAGCTGTTTTTT
>TRBD1|TRBV9|13|NA|TRBJ1-2
CASSDTGVNGYTF
TGTGCCAGCAGCGACACAGGGGTAAATGGCTACACCTTC
>NA|TRBV19|13|NA|TRBJ1-5
CASSIQTDQPQHF
TGTGCCAGTAGTATCCAGACAGATCAGCCCCAGCATTTT
>TRBD1|TRBV6-5|16|NA|TRBJ1-3
CASSWTGSGIGNTIYF
TGTGCCAGCAGTTGGACAGGGAGTGGGATTGGAAACACCATATATTTT
>NA|TRBV7-8|17|few|TRBJ1-3
CASSPRPGAEAGNTIYF
TGTGCCAGCAGCCCGAGGCCAGGGGCAGAGGCCGGAAACACCATATATTTT
>NA|TRBV19|17|few|TRBJ1-5
CASSDEVGFGSNQPQHF
TGTGCCAGTAGTGATGAGGTGGGGTTCGGGAGCAATCAGCCCCAGCATTTT
>TRBD1|TRBV12-3/TRBV12-4|20|NA|TRBJ1-2
CASSDATPRDRGRGELGYTF
TGTGCCAGCAGTGACGCCACTCCCCGGGACAGGGGAAGGGGGGAGCTGGGCTACACCTTC
>TRBD1|TRBV10-2|13|NA|TRBJ2-3
CASRTGSTDTQYF
TGCGCCAGCCGGACAGGGAGCACAGATACGCAGTATTTT
>NA|TRBV6-1|15|few|TRBJ1-5
CASSGTSNNNQPQHF
TGTGCCAGCAGTGGGACATCCAATAACAATCAGCCCCAGCATTTT